The entry below gives a single T cell receptor beta chain sequence along with its context. The data are from a study of T cell repertoires in cytomegalovirus infection. Study context: Matching HLA type, along with CMV infection, was indicated by public TCR beta signatures.

TCRdb passed the reads through MiXCR, listing each CDR3 protein once. The sample comprises around 440,000 distinct CDR3 sequences, approximately 10% of which are singletons, and around 9.6% rests with the top ten. J gave up 7 bases and V 4 bases, and 7 bases lay outside the gene matches. The CDR3 spans 13 residues. Germline CDR1 and CDR2: DFQATT and SNEGSKA (reference sequence). The sequence was collected from a human donor in good health (CMV status not recorded). Some clones in this sample may be carry-over from other donors' samples. The sequenced material came from PBMCs. The J gene is TRBJ2-1, the V gene TRBV20-1, with TRBD1 matching 7 bases. The CDR3 DNA follows: TGCAGTGCTACCGATTTCAGGGGGAATGAGCAGTTCTTC. The encoded protein is CSATDFRGNEQFF.